What follows is one T cell receptor beta chain and its context. The missing CDR3 end, 3 residues past where the read stops, is filled in from the germline J gene. This CDR3 spans 12 amino acids. The V end lost 4 bases, the J end lost 4 bases, and 5 bases lay between the germline ends. Per the germline V gene, CDR1 is SGHVS and CDR2 is FQNEAQ. The table came from immunoSEQ multiplex PCR; TCRdb's copy has only in-frame clones and leaves some out. This sample's clone table lists roughly 12,000 clones. These data are taken from a study of T cells in women clearing cervical HPV infection. Study overall: No precancer developed; the control's incident HPV16 infection cleared within 12 months. Controls gave blood once infection was undetectable; cases at lesion identification.

Prevalent HPV16 infections were excluded; only incident single HPV16 infections included. This sequence joins TRBV7-8 and TRBJ1-5; D is perhaps TRBD1 (5 bases). Specimen: blood buffy coat. The sequence derives from a woman aged 18-70 years with a cervical HPV16 infection that either progressed to CIN3+ or cleared (not recorded which). The CDR3 bases that were read are TGTGCCAGCAGCTCAGGGAATCAGCCC. Translated: CASSSGNQP. In full, the CDR3 is CASSSGNQPQHF.